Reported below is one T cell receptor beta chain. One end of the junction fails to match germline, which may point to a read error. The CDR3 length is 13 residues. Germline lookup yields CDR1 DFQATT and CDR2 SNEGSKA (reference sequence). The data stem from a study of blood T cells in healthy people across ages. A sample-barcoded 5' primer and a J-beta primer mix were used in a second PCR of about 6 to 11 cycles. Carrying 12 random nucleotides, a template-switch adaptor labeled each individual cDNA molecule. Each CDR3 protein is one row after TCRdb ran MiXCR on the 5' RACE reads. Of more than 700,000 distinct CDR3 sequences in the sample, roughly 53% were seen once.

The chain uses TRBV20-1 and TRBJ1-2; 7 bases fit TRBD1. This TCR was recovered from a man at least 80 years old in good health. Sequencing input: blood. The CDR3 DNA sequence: TGCAGCGCTAGGGGGACAGCTAACTATGGCTACACCTTC. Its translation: CSARGTANYGYTF.